This T cell receptor beta chain was identified in a study of CD8+ T cells in alopecia areata. RNA was isolated and reverse transcribed to cDNA, the sequencing template. Profiled with immunoSEQ multiplex PCR; TCRdb holds only in-frame clones, not every one. Seen here are fewer than 250,000 clones, roughly two fifths observed once, and the top ten hold just under 0.5%. Regarding treatment: oral pan-JAK inhibitor, 5-10 mg twice daily. The V and J ends lost 2 bases and 3 bases, in that order; junction bases with no gene match: 13. From germline, CDR1 is MNHEY and CDR2 SMNVEV (reference sequence). The CDR3 loop spans 19 amino acids.

The V gene is TRBV27, the J gene TRBJ2-6; 7 nucleotides match TRBD1. This clonotype was sampled from a human donor with alopecia areata. The input for sequencing was CD4+ T cells sorted from blood, taken at roughly week 30, from a patient treated with tofacitinib. The CDR3 sequence: CASSLRMRQGILGANVLTF. The CDR3 bases are TGTGCCAGCAGTTTAAGGATGAGACAGGGCATACTTGGGGCCAACGTCCTGACTTTC.